The rows below give T cell receptor beta chains drawn from one sample of a study of PD-L1 blockade in urothelial cancer. Method: immunoSEQ multiplex PCR; TCRdb's copy keeps in-frame clones and lacks some. The data contain around 110,000 clones, roughly 89% of them seen just once; the ten biggest clones take up about 1.8%. The material sequenced was PBMCs, taken around atezolizumab (anti-PD-L1) treatment. These receptors were taken from a man in his sixties with urothelial cancer. Both conserved end residues are part of each CDR3. D genes are given only for firm matches. Size is omitted from some rows. Given values are once, few, many or a class for expanded clones.

v_call: TRBV9; clone_size: -; d_call: -; j_call: TRBJ1-1; cdr3_aa: CASSTFGGRNTEAFF; cdr3_nt: TGTGCCAGCAGCACCTTTGGGGGGAGAAACACTGAAGCTTTCTTT
v_call: TRBV6-5; clone_size: once; d_call: -; j_call: TRBJ2-5; cdr3_aa: CASSARGAETQYF; cdr3_nt: TGTGCCAGCAGCGCCCGGGGGGCCGAGACCCAGTACTTC
v_call: TRBV5-8; clone_size: -; d_call: -; j_call: TRBJ1-5; cdr3_aa: CASSWDMNQPQHF; cdr3_nt: TGTGCCAGCAGCTGGGACATGAATCAGCCCCAGCATTTT
v_call: TRBV7-8; clone_size: -; d_call: -; j_call: TRBJ1-1; cdr3_aa: CASSLSGVLYTEAFF; cdr3_nt: TGTGCCAGCAGCTTAAGCGGGGTTTTGTACACTGAAGCTTTCTTT
v_call: TRBV5-1; clone_size: -; d_call: -; j_call: TRBJ2-5; cdr3_aa: CASSLLNREQETQYF; cdr3_nt: TGCGCCAGCAGCTTGTTGAACAGGGAACAAGAGACCCAGTACTTC
v_call: TRBV6-1; clone_size: -; d_call: -; j_call: TRBJ2-3; cdr3_aa: CASRSRGGARDTQYF; cdr3_nt: TGTGCCAGCAGGTCGAGGGGGGGGGCGAGAGATACGCAGTATTTT
v_call: TRBV9; clone_size: -; d_call: -; j_call: TRBJ2-5; cdr3_aa: CASSVRPLDSQETQYF; cdr3_nt: TGTGCCAGCAGCGTAAGGCCCCTAGATAGCCAAGAGACCCAGTACTTC
v_call: TRBV4-2; clone_size: many; d_call: TRBD2; j_call: TRBJ2-1; cdr3_aa: CASSPGGEQFF; cdr3_nt: TGTGCCAGCAGCCCGGGGGGTGAGCAGTTCTTC
v_call: TRBV4-1; clone_size: -; d_call: TRBD1; j_call: TRBJ1-2; cdr3_aa: CASSQPGQYGYTF; cdr3_nt: TGCGCCAGCAGCCAACCGGGACAGTATGGCTACACCTTC
v_call: TRBV19; clone_size: -; d_call: TRBD1; j_call: TRBJ1-6; cdr3_aa: CASTDRGKNSNSPLHF; cdr3_nt: TGTGCCAGTACCGACAGGGGGAAAAATTCGAATTCACCCCTCCACTTT
v_call: TRBV6-5; clone_size: -; d_call: TRBD2; j_call: TRBJ2-1; cdr3_aa: CASSYPGLAINEQFF; cdr3_nt: TGTGCCAGCAGTTACCCGGGACTAGCAATCAATGAGCAGTTCTTC
v_call: TRBV27; clone_size: -; d_call: TRBD1; j_call: TRBJ2-1; cdr3_aa: CASSPKTGSSYNEQFF; cdr3_nt: TGTGCCAGCAGTCCTAAGACAGGGAGCTCCTACAATGAGCAGTTCTTC
v_call: TRBV5-5; clone_size: -; d_call: -; j_call: TRBJ1-1; cdr3_aa: CASSTQANTEAFF; cdr3_nt: TGTGCCAGCAGCACTCAGGCGAACACTGAAGCTTTCTTT
v_call: TRBV2; clone_size: -; d_call: TRBD2; j_call: TRBJ2-1; cdr3_aa: CASNLRGGEQFF; cdr3_nt: TGTGCCAGCAACCTTCGGGGGGGAGAGCAGTTCTTC
v_call: TRBV27; clone_size: -; d_call: TRBD2; j_call: TRBJ2-1; cdr3_aa: CASNPGLAVNNEQFF; cdr3_nt: TGTGCCAGCAACCCGGGACTAGCGGTGAACAATGAGCAGTTCTTC
v_call: TRBV5-4; clone_size: -; d_call: TRBD1; j_call: TRBJ2-1; cdr3_aa: CASSGDRGAFPYNEQFF; cdr3_nt: TGTGCCAGCAGCGGAGACAGGGGAGCATTCCCCTACAATGAGCAGTTCTTC
v_call: TRBV27; clone_size: -; d_call: TRBD1; j_call: TRBJ2-7; cdr3_aa: CASRTGQEGGKQYF; cdr3_nt: TGTGCCAGCAGAACGGGACAGGAGGGAGGCAAGCAGTACTTC
v_call: TRBV9; clone_size: -; d_call: TRBD1; j_call: TRBJ2-5; cdr3_aa: CASSLDRGVGETQYF; cdr3_nt: TGTGCCAGCAGCCTGGACAGGGGTGTCGGAGAGACCCAGTACTTC
v_call: TRBV7-3; clone_size: few; d_call: TRBD2; j_call: TRBJ2-3; cdr3_aa: CASSPRLAGPTDTQYF; cdr3_nt: TGTGCCAGCAGCCCTCGACTAGCGGGACCCACAGATACGCAGTATTTT
v_call: TRBV7-9; clone_size: -; d_call: TRBD2; j_call: TRBJ2-1; cdr3_aa: CASSEGGRASSYNEQFF; cdr3_nt: TGTGCCAGCAGCGAGGGAGGGCGTGCCTCCTCCTACAATGAGCAGTTCTTC
v_call: TRBV11-3; clone_size: -; d_call: -; j_call: TRBJ2-7; cdr3_aa: CASSQKRGSYEQYF; cdr3_nt: TGTGCCAGCAGCCAAAAACGGGGGTCCTACGAGCAGTACTTC
v_call: TRBV4-3; clone_size: -; d_call: TRBD1; j_call: TRBJ2-7; cdr3_aa: CASSQGTGTGGTYEQYF; cdr3_nt: TGCGCCAGCAGCCAGGGTACGGGGACAGGGGGAACCTACGAGCAGTACTTC
v_call: TRBV29-1; clone_size: -; d_call: -; j_call: TRBJ1-1; cdr3_aa: CSANPGGAWAFF; cdr3_nt: TGCAGCGCCAACCCGGGGGGGGCCTGGGCTTTCTTT
v_call: TRBV5-6; clone_size: -; d_call: -; j_call: TRBJ1-1; cdr3_aa: CASSFLQQNTEAFF; cdr3_nt: TGTGCCAGCAGCTTTTTACAGCAAAACACTGAAGCTTTCTTT
v_call: TRBV19; clone_size: once; d_call: -; j_call: TRBJ2-7; cdr3_aa: CASSQTHRDEQYF; cdr3_nt: TGTGCCAGTAGCCAAACACACAGGGACGAGCAGTACTTC
v_call: TRBV6-6; clone_size: -; d_call: -; j_call: TRBJ2-5; cdr3_aa: CASSYGGGGGETQYF; cdr3_nt: TGTGCCAGCAGTTACGGGGGGGGAGGGGGAGAGACCCAGTACTTC
v_call: TRBV5-1; clone_size: -; d_call: -; j_call: TRBJ1-1; cdr3_aa: CASTKEAVNTEAFF; cdr3_nt: TGCGCCAGCACTAAAGAGGCGGTGAACACTGAAGCTTTCTTT
v_call: TRBV7-6; clone_size: -; d_call: TRBD2; j_call: TRBJ2-7; cdr3_aa: CASSLGSGGPMEQYF; cdr3_nt: TGTGCCAGCAGCTTAGGATCGGGAGGACCTATGGAGCAGTACTTC
v_call: TRBV19; clone_size: once; d_call: -; j_call: TRBJ2-6; cdr3_aa: CASLTVSGANVLTF; cdr3_nt: TGTGCCAGCCTTACAGTCTCTGGGGCCAACGTCCTGACTTTC
v_call: TRBV27; clone_size: -; d_call: -; j_call: TRBJ1-2; cdr3_aa: CASKPLGTNGYTF; cdr3_nt: TGTGCCAGCAAACCGCTTGGGACAAACGGCTACACCTTC
v_call: TRBV4-2; clone_size: -; d_call: -; j_call: TRBJ2-1; cdr3_aa: CASSQASNEQFF; cdr3_nt: TGTGCCAGCAGCCAAGCGTCCAATGAGCAGTTCTTC
v_call: TRBV4-3; clone_size: -; d_call: TRBD1; j_call: TRBJ1-2; cdr3_aa: CASSQAINRGLNGYTF; cdr3_nt: TGCGCCAGCAGCCAAGCTATAAACAGGGGGCTAAATGGCTACACCTTC
v_call: TRBV19; clone_size: once; d_call: -; j_call: TRBJ2-4; cdr3_aa: CASSQNRENIQYF; cdr3_nt: TGTGCCAGTAGTCAAAACAGGGAAAACATTCAGTACTTC
v_call: TRBV6-7; clone_size: -; d_call: TRBD1; j_call: TRBJ2-1; cdr3_aa: CASSYSSGGSMNEQFF; cdr3_nt: TGTGCCAGCAGTTACTCGTCAGGGGGTTCTATGAATGAGCAGTTCTTC
v_call: TRBV6-6; clone_size: -; d_call: -; j_call: TRBJ2-7; cdr3_aa: CASTETAGGLYEQYF; cdr3_nt: TGTGCCAGCACCGAAACGGCAGGGGGACTCTACGAGCAGTACTTC
v_call: TRBV5-1; clone_size: -; d_call: -; j_call: TRBJ2-2; cdr3_aa: CASSGGHLNTGELFF; cdr3_nt: TGCGCCAGCAGCGGGGGACACCTGAACACCGGGGAGCTGTTTTTT
v_call: TRBV27; clone_size: -; d_call: -; j_call: TRBJ2-7; cdr3_aa: CASSLSGQGGYEQYF; cdr3_nt: TGTGCCAGCAGTTTATCTGGGCAGGGTGGGTACGAGCAGTACTTC
v_call: TRBV7-9; clone_size: once; d_call: TRBD2; j_call: TRBJ2-4; cdr3_aa: CASSPRLAGEAKNIQYF; cdr3_nt: TGTGCCAGCAGCCCCAGACTAGCGGGGGAGGCTAAAAACATTCAGTACTTC
v_call: TRBV7-3; clone_size: -; d_call: TRBD1; j_call: TRBJ1-6; cdr3_aa: CASSNGQGASPLHF; cdr3_nt: TGTGCCAGCAGCAACGGACAGGGGGCTTCACCCCTCCACTTT
v_call: TRBV27; clone_size: -; d_call: TRBD2; j_call: TRBJ2-1; cdr3_aa: CATIAGGPHNEQFF; cdr3_nt: TGTGCCACAATAGCGGGAGGGCCTCACAATGAGCAGTTCTTC
v_call: TRBV28; clone_size: -; d_call: -; j_call: TRBJ1-3; cdr3_aa: CASSPGGPGNTIYF; cdr3_nt: TGTGCCAGCAGTCCGGGGGGACCTGGAAACACCATATATTTT